The source of this TCR beta chain is a study of CD8+ T cells in alopecia areata. Study overall: Treated patients were given oral tofacitinib, which was dosed at 5 to 10 mg twice daily. Treatment ran 6 to 18 months, with 6 months of follow-up afterward.

Lesional scalp punch biopsies and peripheral blood were collected from alopecia areata patients. The sorting of PBMCs gave CD4+ and CD8+ T cells. CDR1 is GTSNPN and CDR2 is SVGIG in the germline V gene (reference sequence). Trimming removed 1 base at V and 10 bases at J, with 13 bases between. The CDR3 consists of 12 residues. RNA, once extracted, was reverse transcribed into cDNA for use as the sequencing template. Produced via immunoSEQ multiplex PCR; TCRdb's table is partial and in-frame only. The sample has under 300,000 clones; approximately 61% are singletons. The source was CD4+ T cells sorted from blood, collected at week 0. The TCR originated in a human donor with alopecia areata. V and J are TRBV30 and TRBJ1-1; D possibly corresponds to TRBD1 (5 bases). The CDR3 is CAWSGGLRGAFF. The CDR3 bases are TGTGCCTGGAGTGGCGGCTTAAGGGGAGCTTTCTTT. Together with reference TRBV30 and TRBJ1-1, the CDR3 gives the full variable domain: SQTIHQWPATLVQPVGSPLSLECTVEGTSNPNLYWYRQAAGRGLQLLFYSVGIGQISSEVPQNLSASRPQDRQFILSSKKLLLSDSGFYLCAWSGGLRGAFFGQGTRLTVV.